The T cell receptor (beta chain) under discussion was sequenced for a study of blood T cells in healthy people across ages (dated by TCRdb to about 2015). Looking at the study overall: Template switching captured roughly one uniquely barcoded TCR beta cDNA molecule per two T cells in model experiments. To track age-related changes in TCR beta repertoire diversity, the study relied on deep sequencing normalized with unique cDNA molecular identifiers. Donors were grouped into four age groups: young (average approximately 15 years), middle-aged (less than 40), aged (over 55) and long-lived (approximately 82). To avoid experimental bias, donors of different ages were spread randomly across the sequencing lanes. The study analyzed two additional independent replicas of 1 million unique cDNA reads from the same blood draw for two donors, one aged 18 to 29 and one aged 80 or older.

General conclusions and limits of the study: Because the CMV infection status of the donors was unknown, age-related changes in expanded clonotypes may potentially have been confounded. The long-lived group showed more naive CD4+ T cells, fewer expanded clones and increased TCR diversity than the aged group, suggesting age selection. The percentage of naive T cells measured by flow cytometry correlated strongly with observed TCR beta diversity. Because profiling used bulk unsorted PBMCs, naive and antigen-experienced compartments could not be compared conclusively. Estimates of total diversity based on one million sequenced T cells were considered lower bounds and underestimates. Observed TCR beta diversity per million T cells fell roughly linearly with age, and a significant reduction was already apparent by age around 39.

The library was built by means of 5' RACE. Sequenced using an Illumina HiSeq 2500. A second about 7 to 11 cycle PCR used a sample-barcoded 5' primer and a J-beta primer mix. A unique molecular identifier was introduced onto each TCR beta cDNA molecule by a template-switch 5' adaptor carrying 12 random nucleotides. At least 3 million CDR3-containing paired-end reads were obtained from each sample. All of the RNA was converted into first-strand cDNA using the Mint cDNA synthesis kit, with a TRBC-specific oligonucleotide serving as the primer. After uracil-DNA glycosylase treatment, a first 18-cycle PCR used universal primers M1SS and BC2_uni_R on all cDNA. Processing in the source paper ran as follows. Each sample was normalized by randomly selecting 1 million high-quality reads, each carrying a distinct molecular identifier. Instead of being binned into consensus sequences, reads with shared molecular identifiers were discarded. MiTCR, with a Q25 quality threshold and the strictest error-elimination algorithm, was used for CDR3 identification, clonotype clustering and error correction. A nonparametric unseen species model with Euler transformation was used to estimate a lower bound on total TCR beta diversity. TCRdb redid the processing of the public reads, applying fastp at Q25 and MiXCR, and retained in-frame beta chains. Rows with a matching CDR3 protein are joined into one entry that keeps the most common DNA and genes. In this record, the V and J calls reflect TCRdb's handling and not the investigators' own analysis. This sample lists roughly 800,000 distinct CDR3 sequences; about three fifths were detected once. Around 22% of the sample lies in the top ten.

Turning to this clonotype: Its antigen is currently not known. No clone much larger than this one lies a single base away; base qualities are absent.

Donors were 35 to 40 systemically healthy Caucasian individuals from Russia aged roughly 6 to 90 years. Each donor gave 8 to 10 milliliters of peripheral blood, collected into EDTA-treated Vacutainer tubes. Ficoll-Paque density-gradient centrifugation was used to isolate PBMCs, with at least 7 million per sample. Total RNA, at least 6 micrograms per sample, was extracted from PBMCs with Trizol reagent. For every donor, flow cytometry on a PBMC aliquot measured the percentage of naive CD45RAhigh/CD27high T cells. Spanning cysteine to phenylalanine, the CDR3 consists of 15 amino acids. The only DNA kept is the CDR3, 45 bases in frame from the first base. Unmatched junction bases come to 6, with V trimmed by 1 base and J by 4 bases. CDR1 and CDR2 are drawn from the germline V gene: MNHEY, SVGAGI.

This sequence originates from a man under 40 in good health. The sequenced sample consisted of blood. The chain is encoded by TRBV6-5 joined to TRBJ1-2; TRBD1 lines up with 7 middle nucleotides. The CDR3 reads as follows: CASSYLPDRTYGYTF. The bases read TGTGCCAGCAGTTACTTACCGGACAGGACCTATGGCTACACCTTC.